The source of this T cell receptor beta chain is a study of blood T cells in healthy people across ages. The study, taken as a whole, reports: With donor CMV status unknown, expanded clonotype changes were possibly confounded. TCR beta diversity was tightly associated with the proportion of naive T cells.

Next came a second PCR, run for roughly 6 to 11 cycles, which used a sample-barcoded 5' primer along with a J-beta primer mix. TCRdb independently ran MiXCR on the 5' RACE reads; one entry per CDR3 protein. The sample shows some 850,000 distinct CDR3 sequences, 25% to 30% of them seen only once. Concerning this clonotype: Its target is unknown.

The CDR3 contains 15 residues. V was shortened by 5 bases and J by 3 bases, with 19 bases between the two germline ends. The germline CDR1 and CDR2 sequences are DFQATT and SNEGSKA (reference sequence). These same records also appear under a second study, on T cells of mothers and their children. This second study says: Sequencing returned over 9 million TCR beta CDR3 reads per mother and several million per child.

The sequence came from a boy aged 5-17 years in good health. The sequencing input was blood. The gene calls are TRBV20-1 and TRBJ1-2, with D possibly being TRBD1 (5 bases). The CDR3: CSAPGVRDSDYGYTF. The DNA of the CDR3 is TGCAGTGCTCCGGGGGTCCGGGACTCGGACTATGGCTACACCTTC.